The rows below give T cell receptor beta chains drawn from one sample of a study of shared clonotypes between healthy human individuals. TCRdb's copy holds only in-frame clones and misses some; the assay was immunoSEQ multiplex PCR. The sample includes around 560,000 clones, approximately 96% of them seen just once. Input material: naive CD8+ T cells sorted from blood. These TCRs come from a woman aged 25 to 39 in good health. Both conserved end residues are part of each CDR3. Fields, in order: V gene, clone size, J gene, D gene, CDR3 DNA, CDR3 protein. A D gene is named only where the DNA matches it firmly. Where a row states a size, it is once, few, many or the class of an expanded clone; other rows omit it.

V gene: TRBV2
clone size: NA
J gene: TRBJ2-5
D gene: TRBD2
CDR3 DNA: TGTGCCAGCGCCACTAGCGGGAGGTTTCAAGAGACCCAGTACTTC
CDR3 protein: CASATSGRFQETQYF

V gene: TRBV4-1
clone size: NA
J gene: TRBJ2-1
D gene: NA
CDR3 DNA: TGCGCCAGCAGCCAAGTTATGAATGAGCAGTTCTTC
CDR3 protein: CASSQVMNEQFF

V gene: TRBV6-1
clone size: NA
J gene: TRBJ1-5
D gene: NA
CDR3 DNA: TGTGCCAGCAGTGATCCTTACAGGGACAGCAATCAGCCCCAGCATTTT
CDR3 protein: CASSDPYRDSNQPQHF

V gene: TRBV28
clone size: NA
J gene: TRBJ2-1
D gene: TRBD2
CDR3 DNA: TGTGCCAGCACATGGGCAGGCGGGAGTCAAAATGAGCAGTTCTTC
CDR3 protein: CASTWAGGSQNEQFF

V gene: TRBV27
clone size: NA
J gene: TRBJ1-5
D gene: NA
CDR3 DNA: TGTGCCAGCAGTGTCAGGGGTCCTAGCAATCAGCCCCAGCATTTT
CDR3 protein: CASSVRGPSNQPQHF

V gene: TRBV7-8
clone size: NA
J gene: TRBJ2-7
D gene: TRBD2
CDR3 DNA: TGTGCCAGCAGCTTAAGGGCTAGCGGCACCTACGAGCAGTACTTC
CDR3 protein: CASSLRASGTYEQYF

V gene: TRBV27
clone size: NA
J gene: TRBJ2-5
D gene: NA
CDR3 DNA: TGTGCCAGCAGTTTGTTGGGCGGCGGGACCCAAGAGACCCAGTACTTC
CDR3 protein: CASSLLGGGTQETQYF

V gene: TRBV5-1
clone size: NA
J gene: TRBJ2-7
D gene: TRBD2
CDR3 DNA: TGCGCCAGCAGCCCGGACCTAGCGGGAGGGCCGTACGAGCAGTACTTC
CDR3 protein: CASSPDLAGGPYEQYF

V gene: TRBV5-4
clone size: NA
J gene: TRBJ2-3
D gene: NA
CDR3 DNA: TGTGCCAGCAGCCTGGAGGACCAAGATACGCAGTATTTT
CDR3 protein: CASSLEDQDTQYF

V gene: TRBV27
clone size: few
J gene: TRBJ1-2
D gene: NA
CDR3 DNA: TGTGCCAGCAGCTTAGATCCAGGGTTTGGTGGCTACACCTTC
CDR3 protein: CASSLDPGFGGYTF

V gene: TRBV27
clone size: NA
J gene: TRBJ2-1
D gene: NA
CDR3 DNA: TGTGCCAGCAGTGTCCGGGACTGGGATAACAATGAGCAGTTCTTC
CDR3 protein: CASSVRDWDNNEQFF

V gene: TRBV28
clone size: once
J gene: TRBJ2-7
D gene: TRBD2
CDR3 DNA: TGTGCCAGCAGTTTAAGCGGGAGTAGGTACGAGCAGTACTTC
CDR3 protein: CASSLSGSRYEQYF

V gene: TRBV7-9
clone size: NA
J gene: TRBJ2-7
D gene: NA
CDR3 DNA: TGTGCCAGCAGCTTGACTAGTTCCAACGAGCAGTACTTC
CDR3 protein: CASSLTSSNEQYF

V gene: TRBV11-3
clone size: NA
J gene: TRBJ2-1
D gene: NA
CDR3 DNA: TGTGCCAGCAGCTTGTGGCAGGGGCAGGACAATGAGCAGTTCTTC
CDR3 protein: CASSLWQGQDNEQFF

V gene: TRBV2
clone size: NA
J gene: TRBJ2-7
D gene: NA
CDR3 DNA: TGTGCCAGCAGTGAGACTCGGTCAGCCTACGAGCAGTACTTC
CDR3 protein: CASSETRSAYEQYF

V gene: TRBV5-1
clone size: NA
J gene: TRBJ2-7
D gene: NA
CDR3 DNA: TGCGCCAGCAGCTCGGGGGAGTTCTCCTACGAGCAGTACTTC
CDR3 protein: CASSSGEFSYEQYF

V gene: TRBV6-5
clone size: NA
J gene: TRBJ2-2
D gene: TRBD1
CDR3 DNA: TGTGCCAGCAGGCAGACAGGGGGGAAAACCGGGGAGCTGTTTTTT
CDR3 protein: CASRQTGGKTGELFF

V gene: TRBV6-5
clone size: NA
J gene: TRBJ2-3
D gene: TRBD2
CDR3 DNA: TGTGCCAGCAGTTACGCGGGAGTCGGGGCAGATACGCAGTATTTT
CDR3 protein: CASSYAGVGADTQYF

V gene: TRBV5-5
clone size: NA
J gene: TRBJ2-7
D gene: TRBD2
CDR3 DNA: TGTGCCAGCAGCACGGGGAGGGCGAGGAACGAGCAGTACTTC
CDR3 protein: CASSTGRARNEQYF

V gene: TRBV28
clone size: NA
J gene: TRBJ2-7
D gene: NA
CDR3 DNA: TGTGCCAGCAGACCTAAGCGGGTCACCTACGAGCAGTACTTC
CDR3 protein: CASRPKRVTYEQYF

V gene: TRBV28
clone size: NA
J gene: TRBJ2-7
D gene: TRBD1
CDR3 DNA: TGTGCCAGCAGTTACACAGGGGGCGTCGAGCAGTACTTC
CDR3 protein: CASSYTGGVEQYF

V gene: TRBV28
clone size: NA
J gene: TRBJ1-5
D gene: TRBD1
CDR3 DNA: TGTGCCAGCAACATCCGCGACAGGGTTCAGCCCCAGCATTTT
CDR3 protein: CASNIRDRVQPQHF

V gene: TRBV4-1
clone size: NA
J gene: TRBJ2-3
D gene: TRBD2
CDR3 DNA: TGCGCCAGCAGCCTTGGGACTAGCGGGACTCTCACAGATACGCAGTATTTT
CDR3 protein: CASSLGTSGTLTDTQYF

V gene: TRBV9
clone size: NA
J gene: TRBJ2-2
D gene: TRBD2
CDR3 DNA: TGTGCCAGCAGCGTAGATAGCGGGACTGACACCGGGGAGCTGTTTTTT
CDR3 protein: CASSVDSGTDTGELFF

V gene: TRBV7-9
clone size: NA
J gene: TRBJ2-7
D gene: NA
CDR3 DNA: TGTGCCAGCCAAGCGGGCAGGGGTTACGAGCAGTACTTC
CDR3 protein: CASQAGRGYEQYF

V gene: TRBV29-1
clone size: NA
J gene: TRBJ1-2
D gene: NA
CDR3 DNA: TGCAGCGTCGCAAACAGGGACTATGGCTACACCTTC
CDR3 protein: CSVANRDYGYTF

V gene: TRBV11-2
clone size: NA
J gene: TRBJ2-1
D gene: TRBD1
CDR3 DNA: TGTGCCAGCAGCCGAGGCAAGGACAGGGGGCCCTCCTACAATGAGCAGTTCTTC
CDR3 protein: CASSRGKDRGPSYNEQFF

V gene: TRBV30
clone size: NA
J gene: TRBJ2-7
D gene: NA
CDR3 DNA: TGTGCCTGGAGTGTCGGTAGCGACTCCTACGAGCAGTACTTC
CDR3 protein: CAWSVGSDSYEQYF

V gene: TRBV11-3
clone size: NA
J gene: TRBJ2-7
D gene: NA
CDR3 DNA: TGTGCCAGCAGCCCTGACGGCGACGAGCAGTACTTC
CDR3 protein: CASSPDGDEQYF

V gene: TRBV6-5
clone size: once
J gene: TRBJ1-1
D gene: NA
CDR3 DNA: TGTGCCAGCAGTTACCCTGGGTGGCCTGAAGCTTTCTTT
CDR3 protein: CASSYPGWPEAFF

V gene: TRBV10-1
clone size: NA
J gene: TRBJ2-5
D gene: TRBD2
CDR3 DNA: TGCGCCAGCAGTGAGAGACTAGCGGGAGCCACCCAGTACTTC
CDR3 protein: CASSERLAGATQYF

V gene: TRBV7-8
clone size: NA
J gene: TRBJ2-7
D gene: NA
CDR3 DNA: TGTGCCAGCAGCTTCAGTAGGGACAATTCCTACGAGCAGTACTTC
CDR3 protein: CASSFSRDNSYEQYF

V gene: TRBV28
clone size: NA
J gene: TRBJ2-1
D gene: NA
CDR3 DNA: TGTGCCAGCAGTTTATCGGGCGGATACAATGAGCAGTTCTTC
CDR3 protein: CASSLSGGYNEQFF

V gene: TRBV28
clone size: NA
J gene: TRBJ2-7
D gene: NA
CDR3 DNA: TGTGCCACCGAAGGGGGAGTCTACGAGCAGTACTTC
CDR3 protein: CATEGGVYEQYF

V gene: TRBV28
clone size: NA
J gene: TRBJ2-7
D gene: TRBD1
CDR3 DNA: TGTGCCAGCAGTAACCGGACAGGGGCGATAACCTACGAGCAGTACTTC
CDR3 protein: CASSNRTGAITYEQYF

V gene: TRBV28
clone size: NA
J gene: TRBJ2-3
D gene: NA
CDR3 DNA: TGTGCCAGCCGGGACGGACTCACAGATACGCAGTATTTT
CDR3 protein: CASRDGLTDTQYF

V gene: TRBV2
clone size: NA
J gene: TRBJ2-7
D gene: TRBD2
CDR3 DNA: TGTGCCAGCAGTGAAGGGGAGACTAGCGGGTTGTACGAGCAGTACTTC
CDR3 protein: CASSEGETSGLYEQYF

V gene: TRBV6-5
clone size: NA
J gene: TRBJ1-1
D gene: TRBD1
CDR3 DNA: TGTGCCAGCAGTTACTCGACAGGGACCAACACTGAAGCTTTCTTT
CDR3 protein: CASSYSTGTNTEAFF

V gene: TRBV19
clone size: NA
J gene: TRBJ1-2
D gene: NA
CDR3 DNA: TGTGCCAGTAGCCATCCGCAGGAGGAGACCATCTATGGCTACACCTTC
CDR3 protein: CASSHPQEETIYGYTF

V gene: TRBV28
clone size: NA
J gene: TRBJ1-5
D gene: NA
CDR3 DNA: TGTGCCAGCAGTTTATTGGATTTAGGGGACCAGCCCCAGCATTTT
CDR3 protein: CASSLLDLGDQPQHF

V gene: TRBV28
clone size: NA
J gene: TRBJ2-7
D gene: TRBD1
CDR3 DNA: TGTGCCAGCAGATCAACAGGGGTATTCTACGAGCAGTACTTC
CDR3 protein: CASRSTGVFYEQYF

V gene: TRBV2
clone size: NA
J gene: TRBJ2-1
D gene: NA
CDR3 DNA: TGTGCCAGCAGTGTGGGGCGGTTCAATGAGCAGTTCTTC
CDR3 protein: CASSVGRFNEQFF

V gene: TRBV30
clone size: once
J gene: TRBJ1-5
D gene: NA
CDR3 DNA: TGTGCCTGGAGTGAGACCAGAAGGACAGTTAAACAGCCCCAGCATTTT
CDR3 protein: CAWSETRRTVKQPQHF

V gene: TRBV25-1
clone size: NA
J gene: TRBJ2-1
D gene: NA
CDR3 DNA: TGTGCCAGCAGTCTGGGGGCCGGACAGTCCTACAATGAGCAGTTCTTC
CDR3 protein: CASSLGAGQSYNEQFF

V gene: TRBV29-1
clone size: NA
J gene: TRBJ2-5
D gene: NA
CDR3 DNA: TGCAGCGTTGGGGACACCCTCTGGGAGCAGTACTTC
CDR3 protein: CSVGDTLWEQYF

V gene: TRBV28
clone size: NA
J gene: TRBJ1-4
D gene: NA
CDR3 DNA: TGTGCCAGCAGTTTAGTTGCAACTAATGAAAAACTGTTTTTT
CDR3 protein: CASSLVATNEKLFF

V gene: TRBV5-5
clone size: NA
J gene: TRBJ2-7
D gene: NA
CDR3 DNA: TGTGCCAGCAGCTTTGGGCCCCTCCACGGTGGAGACGAGCAGTACTTC
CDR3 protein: CASSFGPLHGGDEQYF

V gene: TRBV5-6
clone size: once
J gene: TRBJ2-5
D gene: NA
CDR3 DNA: TGTGCCAGCAGCACCCAGGACACCCAAGAGACCCAGTACTTC
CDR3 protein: CASSTQDTQETQYF

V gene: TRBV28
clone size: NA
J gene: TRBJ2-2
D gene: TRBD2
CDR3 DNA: TGTGCCAGCAGTTTCGCGGGAGGGACTTACACCGGGGAGCTGTTTTTT
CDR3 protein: CASSFAGGTYTGELFF

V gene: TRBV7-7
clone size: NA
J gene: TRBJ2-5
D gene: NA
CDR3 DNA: TGTGCCAGCAGCTTATACGTAGGGCAAGAGACCCAGTACTTC
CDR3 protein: CASSLYVGQETQYF

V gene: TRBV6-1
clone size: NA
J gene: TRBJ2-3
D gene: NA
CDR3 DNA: TGTGCCAGCAGTGAGGGAAGAGTAGACACAGATACGCAGTATTTT
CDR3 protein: CASSEGRVDTDTQYF

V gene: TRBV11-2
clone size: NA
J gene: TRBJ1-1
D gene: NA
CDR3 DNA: TGTGCCAGCAGCTTCAGGGGCTCCACTGAAGCTTTCTTT
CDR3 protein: CASSFRGSTEAFF

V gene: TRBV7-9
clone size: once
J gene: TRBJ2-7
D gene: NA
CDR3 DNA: TGTGCCAGCAGCTCCACCACCTTGACCTACGAGCAGTACTTC
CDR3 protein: CASSSTTLTYEQYF

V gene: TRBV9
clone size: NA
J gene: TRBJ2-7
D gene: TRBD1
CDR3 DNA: TGTGCCAGCAGCGAGGACAGGGGGTACGAGCAGTACTTC
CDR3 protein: CASSEDRGYEQYF

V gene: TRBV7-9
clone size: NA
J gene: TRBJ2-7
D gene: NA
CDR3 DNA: TGTGCCAGCAGCTTATCTTCCTACGAGCAGTACTTC
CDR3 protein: CASSLSSYEQYF

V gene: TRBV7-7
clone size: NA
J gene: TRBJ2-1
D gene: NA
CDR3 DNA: TGTGCCAGCAGCTTAGATGGTCCTAGCCTCGCCAATGAGCAGTTCTTC
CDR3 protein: CASSLDGPSLANEQFF